One sample yielded the 22 T cell receptor beta chains listed below, sequenced in a study of beta chain features in type 1 diabetes. General observations from the study: The study found moderately but significantly shorter TCRB CDR3s in all four CD4+ subsets of Type 1 diabetes patients.

Expressed TCRB transcripts were sequenced because the entire RNA isolate underwent reverse transcription. TCRdb's table, derived via immunoSEQ multiplex PCR, lists solely in-frame clones and lacks some. Of about 280,000 clones listed, 14% to 15% are singletons. For these TCRs, the target antigens are not known. Sequenced: naive CD4+ T cells from blood. The receptor source for this set is a young man with type 1 diabetes.

The rearrangement uses TRBV5-5 and TRBJ1-2, with D perhaps matching TRBD1 (5 bases). The V gene's germline CDR1 is SGHKS and CDR2 YYEKEE (reference sequence). V was clipped by 2 bases and J by 5 bases, with 19 bases between them. The CDR3 loop spans 16 amino acids. For the CDR3, the DNA is TGTGCCAGCAGCTTCGACAGCTGGTCCGCCTTGTATGGCTACACCTTC. Amino acid sequence: CASSFDSWSALYGYTF.

This chain connects TRBV29-1 to TRBJ1-1; 7 nucleotides agree with TRBD1. J gave up 1 base and V 4 bases, and 6 bases lay outside the gene matches. The CDR3 has 14 amino acids. Germline CDR1 SQVTM, CDR2 ANQGSEA. The CDR3 protein is CSVGRGLGNTEAFF. The CDR3 DNA reads as TGCAGCGTTGGTAGGGGGCTAGGGAACACTGAAGCTTTCTTT.

Only a few counts were recorded for this clone. The chain recombines TRBV5-1 with TRBJ2-1, with 8 positions matching TRBD1. CDR3 length: 14 residues. V dropped 2 bases and J dropped 6; count of bases not matched to a gene: 4. The germline V gene has CDR1 SGHRS and CDR2 YFSETQ. The CDR3 is CASSLGDRSNEQFF. The CDR3 DNA is TGCGCCAGCAGCTTAGGGGACAGGTCCAATGAGCAGTTCTTC.

The chain is built from TRBV9 and TRBJ2-1; TRBD2 agrees at 10 bases. The CDR3 sequence is 16 residues long. The V segment lost 2 bases and the J segment 1 base; nucleotides outside the gene matches: 3. Germline loops: CDR1 SGDLS, CDR2 YYNGEE. The CDR3 loop is CASSVLAGVSYNEQFF. In DNA, the CDR3 is TGTGCCAGCAGCGTCCTAGCGGGAGTTTCCTACAATGAGCAGTTCTTC.

The genes are TRBV7-2 and TRBJ1-2, with 9 bases lining up with TRBD1. V lost 3 bases and J lost 2; bases outside the gene matches: 4. This CDR3 spans 15 amino acids. The V gene's germline CDR1 is SGHTA and CDR2 FQGNSA. The CDR3 here is CASSLRTGANYGYTF. The DNA of the CDR3 is TGTGCCAGCAGCTTGAGGACAGGGGCAAACTATGGCTACACCTTC.

The V and J genes are TRBV5-1 and TRBJ2-3; D remains ambiguous. Looked up from germline, CDR1 is SGHRS and CDR2 is YFSETQ. The CDR3 consists of 15 residues. Trimming removed 2 bases at V and 3 bases at J, with 13 bases between. This chain's CDR3 is CASSFTTARTDTQYF. For the CDR3, the DNA is TGCGCCAGCAGCTTTACTACGGCTCGGACAGATACGCAGTATTTT.

In this sample, this clone turned up a few times. The CDR3 DNA reads as TGTGCCAGCAGCGGAGGGACTAGCGGGAGCTACAATGAGCAGTTCTTC. Its protein is CASSGGTSGSYNEQFF. The chain has TRBV9 and TRBJ2-1; 14 bases align to TRBD2. V shed 3 bases, J shed 3 bases, and the junction held 2 bases outside the gene matches. CDR1 SGDLS and CDR2 YYNGEE come from the germline V gene. CDR3 size: 16 residues. The variable domain in full, with the rest retrieved from reference TRBV9 and TRBJ2-1, is DSGVTQTPKHLITATGQRVTLRCSPRSGDLSVYWYQQSLDQGLQFLIQYYNGEERAKGNILERFSAQQFPDLHSELNLSSLELGDSALYFCASSGGTSGSYNEQFFGPGTRLTVL.

There are a few counts of this clone. The chain links TRBV7-2 to TRBJ2-1; TRBD2 aligns across 10 bases. The CDR3 length is 15 residues. Germline V lookup: CDR1 SGHTA, CDR2 FQGNSA. V dropped 0 bases and J dropped 6; count of bases not matched to a gene: 2. The CDR3 here is CASSLAGLAVNEQFF. Here the CDR3 DNA reads TGTGCCAGCAGCTTAGCCGGACTAGCGGTCAATGAGCAGTTCTTC.

The J gene is TRBJ2-1, the V gene TRBV9; TRBD2 matches at 7 bases. V gave up 4 bases and J gave up 7 bases; unmatched junction bases: 8. The CDR3 consists of 14 residues. Germline CDR1 and CDR2: SGDLS and YYNGEE. The CDR3 DNA reads as TGTGCCAGCAGCCCCTGGGCGGGAGTGAATGAGCAGTTCTTC. Translating it yields CASSPWAGVNEQFF.

The chain employs TRBV27 and TRBJ2-1; a possible D gene is TRBD1 (5 bases). Germline lookup yields CDR1 MNHEY and CDR2 SMNVEV (reference sequence). V was shortened by 6 bases and J by 7 bases, with 16 bases between the two germline ends. The CDR3 is 14 amino acids. CDR3 bases: TGTGCCAGCAGCCGGGCGGACATCGGGAATGAGCAGTTCTTC. Translated, it gives CASSRADIGNEQFF.

This clone was detected a few times. The CDR3 sequence: CASSVALNTEAFF. The CDR3 nucleotides read TGTGCCAGCAGCGTAGCGTTGAACACTGAAGCTTTCTTT. The chain joins TRBV9 to TRBJ1-1; D is unclear. The CDR3 has 13 amino acids. Per the germline V gene, CDR1 is SGDLS and CDR2 is YYNGEE. Between the trimmed V and J ends, which lost 0 bases and 0 bases, there was a span of 3 bases.

This clone was observed a few times. J is TRBJ2-2 and V is TRBV5-4; the D is unclear. CDR1 is SGHNT and CDR2 is YYREEE in the germline V gene (reference sequence). The CDR3 runs to 15 residues. Trimming removed 3 bases from V and 1 base from J, with 10 bases in between. The CDR3 reads CASSSTPKNTGELFF. The CDR3 DNA follows: TGTGCCAGCAGCTCCACACCCAAGAACACCGGGGAGCTGTTTTTT.

This clone was observed a few times. V gene TRBV6-6 combines with J gene TRBJ2-1; 7 nucleotides align to TRBD2. This CDR3 is 15 amino acids long. V shed 7 bases, J shed 0 bases, and the junction held 6 bases outside the gene matches. Germline V gene sequence: CDR1 MNHNY, CDR2 SVGAGI (reference sequence). CDR3: CASTVAGSSYNEQFF. For the CDR3, the DNA is TGTGCCAGCACCGTAGCGGGTAGCTCCTACAATGAGCAGTTCTTC.

The J gene is TRBJ2-3, the V gene TRBV5-1; D call uncertain. V shed 2 bases and J shed 0 bases, with 4 bases lying between them. The CDR3 covers 13 residues. Germline V gene lookup returns CDR1 SGHRS and CDR2 YFSETQ. The CDR3 coding sequence is TGCGCCAGCAGCTTCGTCAGCACAGATACGCAGTATTTT. This encodes CASSFVSTDTQYF.

This clone was counted between two and nine times. This chain uses TRBV19 with TRBJ2-7, with 7 positions matching TRBD2. The CDR3 is 13 amino acids. The germline CDR1 and CDR2 sequences are LNHDA and SQIVND (reference sequence). Germline trimming cut 1 base from V and 3 bases from J; bases unmatched to any gene: 0. The CDR3 sequence is CASSIGGGYEQYF. The CDR3 DNA reads TGTGCCAGTAGTATAGGCGGGGGCTACGAGCAGTACTTC.

The chain has TRBV13 and TRBJ2-2, with D perhaps TRBD2 (5 bases). The CDR3 covers 16 residues. CDR1 is PRHDT, CDR2 FYEKMQ, per germline (reference sequence). The V end was cut by 5 bases, the J end by 1 base, with 14 bases between. CDR3 sequence (DNA): TGTGCCAGCAGCCCCCCGGGAAGGCGGAACACCGGGGAGCTGTTTTTT. It translates to CASSPPGRRNTGELFF.

V gene TRBV10-1 combines with J gene TRBJ1-2; TRBD1 aligns across 7 bases. This CDR3 is built from 13 residues. Germline loops: CDR1 WNHNN, CDR2 SYGVQD (reference sequence). After removal of 3 bases from V and 4 bases from J, the junction contained 2 bases not matched to a gene. CDR3 nucleotides: TGCGCCAGCAGTGAAACAGGGGCCTATGGCTACACCTTC. Residues: CASSETGAYGYTF.

J is TRBJ2-1 and V is TRBV5-1; 7 positions match TRBD2. CDR1 SGHRS and CDR2 YFSETQ come from the germline V gene. V lost 0 bases and J lost 0; bases outside the gene matches: 3. CDR3 length: 16 residues. Here the CDR3 reads CASSLGRGSSYNEQFF. For the CDR3, the DNA is TGCGCCAGCAGCTTGGGGCGGGGGAGCTCCTACAATGAGCAGTTCTTC.

This clone occurred a few times. This sequence joins TRBV7-2 and TRBJ1-5; D gene unclear. The CDR3 spans 16 residues. In germline, CDR1 is SGHTA, CDR2 FQGNSA. V gave up 5 bases and J gave up 1 base, with 15 bases separating them. The CDR3 DNA sequence: TGTGCCAGCAGCGCCCGGACTGGGGTGAGCAATCAGCCCCAGCATTTT. Translation gives CASSARTGVSNQPQHF.

The table lists this clone with a few counts. The rearrangement joins TRBV6-4 to TRBJ2-7; no firm D call. The CDR3 runs to 14 residues. Germline V gene lookup returns CDR1 MRHNA and CDR2 SNTAGT. V was clipped by 3 bases and J by 3 bases, with 12 bases between them. CDR3 in DNA: TGTGCCAGCAGTGAGGGTCCGACGGGCTACGAGCAGTACTTC. This encodes CASSEGPTGYEQYF.

CDR3 nucleotide sequence: TGCGCCAGCAGCCCCCTAGCGACGGGGACAGATACGCAGTATTTT. Translating gives CASSPLATGTDTQYF. The rearrangement links TRBV4-3 to TRBJ2-3; a possible D gene is TRBD2 (6 bases). The CDR3 contains 15 residues. V was shortened by 4 bases and J by 3 bases, with 14 bases between the two germline ends. CDR1 LGHNA and CDR2 YSLEER come from the germline V gene.

This clone occurred a few times. The gene calls are TRBV10-2 and TRBJ2-7; no clear D gene. There are 11 residues in the CDR3. Germline V gene lookup returns CDR1 WSHSY and CDR2 SAAADI. With 8 bases removed from V and 2 bases from J, the gap between germline ends came to 7 bases. The CDR3: CASQRAYEQYF. The DNA of the CDR3 is TGCGCCAGCCAGCGCGCCTACGAGCAGTACTTC.